This TCR beta chain was profiled in a study of blood T cell repertoires in COVID-19. Whole-study context: Spain, Italy and the United States supplied samples that represented acute and convalescent COVID-19. PBMCs, B-cell-depleted T cells, or T cells provided the cDNA or gDNA that made up the material.

V was clipped by 7 bases and J by 2 bases; unmatched bases: 9. Germline CDR1 and CDR2: SGDLS and YYNGEE. The CDR3 length is 15 residues. In terms of age and location, participants ranged from roughly 18 to 95 years and lived in about two dozen US areas. Source study methods: Estimates of nucleated cell counts were drawn from the amplification of reference gene primers. Clones were read by immunoSEQ multiplex PCR, and TCRdb kept only the in-frame ones, dropping some. The D gene and trimming were derived from the DNA, and the V and J assignments and clone size from that table. The data hold about 400,000 clones, with around 90% observed a single time.

The material sequenced was PBMCs or T cells enriched from blood (not recorded which). This sequence originates from a woman in her forties with acute COVID-19. The gene calls are TRBV9 and TRBJ2-7; 10 bases are a match to TRBD1. The CDR3 DNA sequence: TGTGCCAGCCGAGAGACCGGGACAGGGGCCTACGAGCAGTACTTC. Amino acid sequence: CASRETGTGAYEQYF.